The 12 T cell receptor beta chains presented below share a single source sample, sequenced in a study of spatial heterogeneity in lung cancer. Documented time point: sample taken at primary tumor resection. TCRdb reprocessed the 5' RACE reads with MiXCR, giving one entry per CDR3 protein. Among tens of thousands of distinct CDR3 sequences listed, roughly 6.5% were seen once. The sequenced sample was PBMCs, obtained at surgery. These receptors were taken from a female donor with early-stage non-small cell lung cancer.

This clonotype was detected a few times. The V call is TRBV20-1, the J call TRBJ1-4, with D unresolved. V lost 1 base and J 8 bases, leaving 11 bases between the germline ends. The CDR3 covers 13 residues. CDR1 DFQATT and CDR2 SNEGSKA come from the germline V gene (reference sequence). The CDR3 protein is CSARGGSDEKLFF. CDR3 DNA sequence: TGCAGTGCTAGAGGGGGAAGCGACGAAAAACTGTTTTTT.

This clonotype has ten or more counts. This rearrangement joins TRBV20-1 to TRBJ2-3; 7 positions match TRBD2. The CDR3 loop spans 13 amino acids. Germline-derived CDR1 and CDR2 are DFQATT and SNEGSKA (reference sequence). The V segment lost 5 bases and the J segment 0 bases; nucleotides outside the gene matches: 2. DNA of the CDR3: TGCAGTGCTCGGGAGGAAAGCACAGATACGCAGTATTTT. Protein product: CSAREESTDTQYF.

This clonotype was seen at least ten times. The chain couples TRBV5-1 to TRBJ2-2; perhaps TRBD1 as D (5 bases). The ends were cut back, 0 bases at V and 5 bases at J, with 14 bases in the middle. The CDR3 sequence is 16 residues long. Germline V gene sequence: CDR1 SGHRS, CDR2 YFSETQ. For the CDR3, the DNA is TGCGCCAGCAGCTTGGGACAGAGCTTGGGAACCGGGGAGCTGTTTTTT. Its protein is CASSLGQSLGTGELFF.

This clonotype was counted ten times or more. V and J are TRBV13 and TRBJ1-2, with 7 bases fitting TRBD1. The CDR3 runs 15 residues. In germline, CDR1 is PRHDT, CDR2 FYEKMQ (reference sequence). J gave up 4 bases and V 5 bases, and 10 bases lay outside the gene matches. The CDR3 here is CASSPPDRAGYGYTF. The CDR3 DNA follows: TGTGCCAGCAGCCCGCCAGACAGGGCAGGCTATGGCTACACCTTC.

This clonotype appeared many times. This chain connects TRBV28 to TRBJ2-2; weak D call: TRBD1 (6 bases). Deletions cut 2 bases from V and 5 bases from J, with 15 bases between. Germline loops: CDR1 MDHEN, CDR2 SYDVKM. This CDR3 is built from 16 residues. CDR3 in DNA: TGTGCCAGCAGTTTAGAGTCAGCCCAGGGGACCGGGGAGCTGTTTTTT. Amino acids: CASSLESAQGTGELFF.

CDR3 sequence (DNA): TGTGCCAGCAGCTATAACGAGAACACCGGGGAGCTGTTTTTT. The encoded protein is CASSYNENTGELFF. V is TRBV11-2 and J is TRBJ2-2; no definite D call. V was shortened by 4 bases and J by 1 base, with 7 bases between the two germline ends. CDR1 is SGHAT and CDR2 is FQNNGV in the germline V gene. The CDR3 loop spans 14 amino acids.

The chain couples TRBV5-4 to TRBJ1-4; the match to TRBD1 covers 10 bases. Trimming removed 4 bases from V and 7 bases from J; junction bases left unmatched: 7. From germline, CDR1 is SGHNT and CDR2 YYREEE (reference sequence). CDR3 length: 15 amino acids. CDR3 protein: CASSPPGQGSEKLFF. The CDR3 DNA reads TGTGCCAGCAGCCCTCCGGGACAGGGGAGTGAAAAACTGTTTTTT.

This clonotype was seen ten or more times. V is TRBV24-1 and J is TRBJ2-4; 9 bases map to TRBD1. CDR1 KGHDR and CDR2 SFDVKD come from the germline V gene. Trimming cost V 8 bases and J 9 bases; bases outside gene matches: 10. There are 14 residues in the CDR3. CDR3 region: CATTSDRGRVIQYF. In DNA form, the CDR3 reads TGTGCCACCACCTCGGACAGGGGAAGGGTCATTCAGTACTTC.

The CDR3 here is CASTNTGADGYTF. The CDR3 DNA is TGTGCCAGTACTAACACAGGGGCGGATGGCTACACCTTC. This chain connects TRBV19 to TRBJ1-2, with 7 bases matching TRBD1. The germline gives CDR1 LNHDA, CDR2 SQIVND (reference sequence). V gave up 7 bases and J gave up 6 bases; unmatched junction bases: 8. The CDR3 sequence is 13 residues long. Using reference TRBV19 and TRBJ1-2 for the parts outside the CDR3, the full variable domain is DGGITQSPKYLFRKEGQNVTLSCEQNLNHDAMYWYRQDPGQGLRLIYYSQIVNDFQKGDIAEGYSVSREKKESFPLTVTSAQKNPTAFYLCASTNTGADGYTFGSGTRLTVV.

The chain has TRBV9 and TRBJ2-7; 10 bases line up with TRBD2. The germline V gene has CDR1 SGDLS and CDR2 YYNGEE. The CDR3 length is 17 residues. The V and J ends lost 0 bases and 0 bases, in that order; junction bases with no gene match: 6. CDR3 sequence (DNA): TGTGCCAGCAGCGTAGAGGGTAGCGGGGGGATCTCCTACGAGCAGTACTTC. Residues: CASSVEGSGGISYEQYF.

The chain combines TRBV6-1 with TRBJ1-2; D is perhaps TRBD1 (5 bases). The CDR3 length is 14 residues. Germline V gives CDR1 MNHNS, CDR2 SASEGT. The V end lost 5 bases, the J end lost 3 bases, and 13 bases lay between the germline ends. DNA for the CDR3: TGTGCCAGCAGTTCCCCCGGGACTTACTATGGCTACACCTTC. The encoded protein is CASSSPGTYYGYTF.

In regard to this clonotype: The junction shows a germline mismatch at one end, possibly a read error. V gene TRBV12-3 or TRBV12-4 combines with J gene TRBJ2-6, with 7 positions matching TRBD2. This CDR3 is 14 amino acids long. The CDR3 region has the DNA TGTACCAGCCAGACGACTAGCGGGGCCAACGTCCTGACTTTC. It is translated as CTSQTTSGANVLTF.